This T cell receptor beta chain was recorded in a study of tumor and adjacent non-tumor tissue in lung cancer. General study points: Top 100 clones took a larger repertoire share in normal lung. Tumor TCR diversity, when higher, was linked to shorter survival.

Per germline, CDR1 MNHEY and CDR2 SVGAGI. The CDR3 runs 14 residues. Worth noting for this clonotype: The antigen remains unidentified. A junction end diverges from the germline sequence, so it may reflect a read error.

TCRbeta libraries were built with three rounds of nested PCR, modified from ARM-PCR. TCRdb reprocessed the multiplex PCR reads with MiXCR, giving one entry per CDR3 protein. The sample shows 75,000 to 95,000 distinct CDR3 sequences, 76% of them seen only once. RNA was extracted from bulk tissue without any cell sorting. Distant lung tissue was collected more than 3 cm away from the tumor edge. Specimen: distant non-tumor lung tissue. This TCR derives from a woman in her forties or fifties with non-small cell lung cancer. V usage is TRBV6-5 and J usage is TRBJ2-7; TRBD1 matches at 7 bases. The CDR3 bases are TGCGCCAGCAGTTACGGGACAGAGTCCTACGAGAAGTACTTC. Amino acid sequence: CASSYGTESYEKYF.